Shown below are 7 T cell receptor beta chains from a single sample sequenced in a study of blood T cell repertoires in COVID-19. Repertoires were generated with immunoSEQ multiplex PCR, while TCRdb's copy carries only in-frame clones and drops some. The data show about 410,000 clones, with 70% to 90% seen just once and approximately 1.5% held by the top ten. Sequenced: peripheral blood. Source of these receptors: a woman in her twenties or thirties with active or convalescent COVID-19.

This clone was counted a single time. This CDR3 is CASSPREETQYF. The CDR3 nucleotides read TGTGCCAGCTCACCTCGGGAGGAGACCCAGTACTTC. This chain links TRBV18 with TRBJ2-5; possibly TRBD2 for D (6 bases). CDR1 and CDR2 (germline): KGHSH, LQKENI. CDR3 size: 12 residues. Trimming pared 3 bases from V and 5 bases from J, leaving 7 bases between.

The CDR3 DNA reads as TGTGCCAGCAGTTTAAATGACAGGGCGAAATTCTACACCTTC. This sequence encodes CASSLNDRAKFYTF. This sequence joins TRBV6-6 and TRBJ1-2; 7 bases agree with TRBD1. Trimming removed 4 bases from V and 10 bases from J; junction bases left unmatched: 12. The germline V gene has CDR1 MNHNY and CDR2 SVGAGI (reference sequence). CDR3 length: 14 residues.

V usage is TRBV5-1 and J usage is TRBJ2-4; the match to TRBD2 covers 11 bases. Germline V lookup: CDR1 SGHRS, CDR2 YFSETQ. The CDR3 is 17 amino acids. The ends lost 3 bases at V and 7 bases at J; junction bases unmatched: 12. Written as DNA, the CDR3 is TGCGCCAGCAGCTGGGGAAGTAGCGGGAGGGCCTTGAACATTCAGTACTTC. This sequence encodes CASSWGSSGRALNIQYF.

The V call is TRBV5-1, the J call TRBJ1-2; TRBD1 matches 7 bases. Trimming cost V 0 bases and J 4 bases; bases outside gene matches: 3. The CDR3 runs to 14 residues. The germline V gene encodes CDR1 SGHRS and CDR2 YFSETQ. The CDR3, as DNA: TGCGCCAGCAGCTTGGCGGGACAGTTCTATGGCTACACCTTC. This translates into CASSLAGQFYGYTF.

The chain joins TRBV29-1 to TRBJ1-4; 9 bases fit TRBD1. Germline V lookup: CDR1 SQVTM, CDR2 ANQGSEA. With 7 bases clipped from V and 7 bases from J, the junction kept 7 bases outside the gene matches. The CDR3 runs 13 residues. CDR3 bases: TGCAGCGGAACAGGGGGCCGAAGTGAAAAACTGTTTTTT. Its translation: CSGTGGRSEKLFF.

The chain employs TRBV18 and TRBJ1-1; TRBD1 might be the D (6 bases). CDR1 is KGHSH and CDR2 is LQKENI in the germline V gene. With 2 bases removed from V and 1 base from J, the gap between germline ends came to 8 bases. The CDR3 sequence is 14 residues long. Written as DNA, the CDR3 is TGTGCCAGCTCACCATGGACAGAGAACACTGAAGCTTTCTTT. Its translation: CASSPWTENTEAFF.

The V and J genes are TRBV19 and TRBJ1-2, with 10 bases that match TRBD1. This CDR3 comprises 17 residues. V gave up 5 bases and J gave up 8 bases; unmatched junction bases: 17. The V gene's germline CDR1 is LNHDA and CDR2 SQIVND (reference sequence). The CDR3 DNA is TGTGCCAGTAGTGCATTTGCGACAGGGGGCGGGACGAAAGGCTACACCTTC. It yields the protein CASSAFATGGGTKGYTF.